The rows below give T cell receptor beta chains drawn from one sample of a study of beta chain features in type 1 diabetes. Clones were read by immunoSEQ multiplex PCR, and TCRdb kept only the in-frame ones, dropping some. In the table there are nearly 250,000 clones, about 70% of which are singletons. Sequencing was done on a sample of naive CD4+ T cells from blood. The receptor source for this set is a man aged 25 to 40 in good health. The CDR3 runs from the conserved cysteine through the conserved F or W. The order of the fields is J gene, CDR3 length, clone size, V gene, D gene, CDR3 protein, CDR3 DNA. D genes are given only for firm matches. Clone size appears in some rows only: once, few, many, or a class for an expanded clone.

J: TRBJ2-5
length: 14
size: NA
V: TRBV5-1
D: NA
CDR3: CASSLGGAQETQYF
DNA: TGCGCCAGCAGCCTCGGCGGGGCGCAAGAGACCCAGTACTTC

J: TRBJ2-7
length: 11
size: few
V: TRBV29-1
D: TRBD1
CDR3: CSQGETYEQYF
DNA: TGCAGCCAGGGGGAAACCTACGAGCAGTACTTC

J: TRBJ1-5
length: 15
size: few
V: TRBV12-5
D: NA
CDR3: CASGLPRRSQQPQHF
DNA: TGTGCTAGTGGTTTGCCACGAAGGTCACAACAGCCCCAGCATTTT

J: TRBJ2-1
length: 13
size: NA
V: TRBV30
D: TRBD1
CDR3: CAWDREAVNEQFF
DNA: TGTGCCTGGGACAGGGAAGCGGTCAATGAGCAGTTCTTC

J: TRBJ2-5
length: 12
size: NA
V: TRBV30
D: NA
CDR3: CAWRSGEETQYF
DNA: TGTGCCTGGAGAAGTGGGGAGGAGACCCAGTACTTC

J: TRBJ1-2
length: 13
size: NA
V: TRBV7-2
D: NA
CDR3: CASTPSNDYGYTF
DNA: TGTGCCAGCACTCCTAGCAACGACTATGGCTACACCTTC

J: TRBJ2-1
length: 15
size: NA
V: TRBV4-1
D: NA
CDR3: CASSPRDAGYNEQFF
DNA: TGCGCCAGCAGCCCCAGGGATGCGGGTTACAATGAGCAGTTCTTC

J: TRBJ2-4
length: 15
size: few
V: TRBV30
D: TRBD2
CDR3: CAWSGLAGARAIQYF
DNA: TGTGCCTGGAGTGGGCTAGCGGGGGCGCGGGCCATTCAGTACTTC

J: TRBJ2-7
length: 14
size: NA
V: TRBV4-3
D: TRBD1
CDR3: CASSQVQGEYEQYF
DNA: TGCGCCAGCAGCCAAGTCCAGGGGGAGTACGAGCAGTACTTC

J: TRBJ2-5
length: 13
size: NA
V: TRBV30
D: NA
CDR3: CAWSVRQEETQYF
DNA: TGTGCCTGGAGTGTCCGACAGGAAGAGACCCAGTACTTC

J: TRBJ2-3
length: 11
size: NA
V: TRBV20-1
D: NA
CDR3: CSASGRDTQYF
DNA: TGCAGTGCTAGTGGGCGAGATACGCAGTATTTT

J: TRBJ2-7
length: 15
size: NA
V: TRBV7-9
D: TRBD1
CDR3: CASSPGGQGVYEQYF
DNA: TGTGCCAGCAGCCCCGGTGGGCAGGGGGTCTACGAGCAGTACTTC

J: TRBJ2-4
length: 12
size: NA
V: TRBV7-9
D: NA
CDR3: CASSSAPDIQYF
DNA: TGTGCCAGCAGCTCCGCTCCGGACATTCAGTACTTC

J: TRBJ2-7
length: 11
size: few
V: TRBV6-5
D: NA
CDR3: CASRHTGEQYF
DNA: TGTGCCAGCAGGCACACGGGGGAGCAGTACTTC

J: TRBJ2-1
length: 14
size: NA
V: TRBV21-1
D: NA
CDR3: CARRLAGVDNEQFF
DNA: TGTGCCAGGAGACTAGCGGGAGTGGACAATGAGCAGTTCTTC

J: TRBJ1-3
length: 15
size: once
V: TRBV7-9
D: NA
CDR3: CASSRPGLAGNTIYF
DNA: TGTGCCAGCAGCAGGCCGGGACTCGCTGGAAACACCATATATTTT